This TCR beta chain was documented in a study of regulatory T cells in long-lasting Graves disease. Whole-study context: Graves' patients, diagnosed recently, had received antithyroid drugs under 3 months.

This clonotype was seen repeatedly, ten times or more. Time point specified: newly diagnosed GD, antithyroid drugs for less than 3 months. With RNA extracted from PBMCs as input, the TCR library was made. Construction of the TCR beta libraries employed iRepertoire HTBI primers in conjunction with Arm-PCR of CDR3 regions. TCRdb re-analysed the multiplex PCR reads in MiXCR, keeping a single row per CDR3 protein. The data contain 350,000 to 500,000 distinct CDR3 sequences, around 13% of them singletons. The CDR3 contains 15 residues. Germline V gene lookup returns CDR1 MDHEN and CDR2 SYDVKM. The germline V and J ends were trimmed by 3 bases and 0 bases, with 9 bases remaining between them. Separately, the same data were catalogued under a study of T cells in Graves' hyperthyroidism and ophthalmopathy. That investigation notes: Exclusion followed for patients with uncontrolled infection, other autoimmune disease, pregnancy or lactation. Primed by the HTBI set, a first-round RT-PCR was run on the TCR CDR3. The blood repertoire included most of the expanded thyroid clonotypes above 0.001.

Sequenced material: peripheral blood mononuclear cells (PBMCs), taken at new diagnosis, from a patient treated with antithyroid drugs. The J gene is TRBJ1-3, the V gene TRBV28; no clear D gene. This sequence was found in a woman aged 45-60 years with Graves disease. The CDR3 nucleotides read TGTGCCAGCAGTTTGTTCAGACACTCTGGAAACACCATATATTTT. This translates into CASSLFRHSGNTIYF.